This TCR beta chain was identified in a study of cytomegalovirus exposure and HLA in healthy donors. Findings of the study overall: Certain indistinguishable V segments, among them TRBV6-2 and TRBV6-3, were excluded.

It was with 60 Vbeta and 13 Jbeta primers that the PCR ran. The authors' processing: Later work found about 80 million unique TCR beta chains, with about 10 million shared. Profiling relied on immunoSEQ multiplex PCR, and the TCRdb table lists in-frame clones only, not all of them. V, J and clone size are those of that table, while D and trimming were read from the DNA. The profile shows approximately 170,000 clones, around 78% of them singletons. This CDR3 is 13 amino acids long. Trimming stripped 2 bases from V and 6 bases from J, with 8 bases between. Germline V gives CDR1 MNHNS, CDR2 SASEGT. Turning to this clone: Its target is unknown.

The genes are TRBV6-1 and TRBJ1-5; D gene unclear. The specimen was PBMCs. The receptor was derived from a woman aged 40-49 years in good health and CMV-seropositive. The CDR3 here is CASSESARQPQHF. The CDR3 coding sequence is TGTGCCAGCAGTGAATCTGCGCGTCAGCCCCAGCATTTT.